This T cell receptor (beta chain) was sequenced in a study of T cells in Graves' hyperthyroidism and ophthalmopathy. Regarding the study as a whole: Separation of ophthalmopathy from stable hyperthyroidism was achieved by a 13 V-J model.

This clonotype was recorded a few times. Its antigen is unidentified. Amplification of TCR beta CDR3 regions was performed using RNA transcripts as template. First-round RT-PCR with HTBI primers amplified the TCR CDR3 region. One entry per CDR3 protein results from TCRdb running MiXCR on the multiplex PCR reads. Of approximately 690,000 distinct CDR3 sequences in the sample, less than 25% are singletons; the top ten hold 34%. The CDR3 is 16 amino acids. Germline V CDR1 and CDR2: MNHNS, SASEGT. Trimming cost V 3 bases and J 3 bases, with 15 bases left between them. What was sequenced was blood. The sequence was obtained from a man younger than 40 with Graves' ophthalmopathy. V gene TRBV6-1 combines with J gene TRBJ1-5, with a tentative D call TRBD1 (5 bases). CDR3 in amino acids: CASSEWGGVINQPQHF. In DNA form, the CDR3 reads TGTGCCAGCAGTGAGTGGGGAGGGGTTATCAATCAGCCCCAGCATTTT.